This T cell receptor (beta chain) was profiled in a study of blood T cell repertoires in COVID-19. Overall study context: Italy, Spain and the United States were the sources of the convalescent and acute COVID-19 samples. T cells, B-cell-depleted T cells, or PBMCs supplied cDNA or gDNA.

This table comes from immunoSEQ multiplex PCR, and its TCRdb copy is limited to in-frame clones, with some not included. Among about 240,000 clones listed, roughly four fifths were seen once. In germline, CDR1 is SGHVS, CDR2 FNYEAQ. CDR3 size: 15 residues. Trimming removed 2 bases from V and 3 bases from J, with 11 bases in between. The sequence was collected from a woman aged 18-29 years with acute or convalescent COVID-19. The sequencing input was peripheral blood. The chain is built from TRBV7-6 and TRBJ1-5, with D unresolved. The CDR3 is CASSLSSGFNQPQHF. CDR3 in DNA: TGTGCCAGCAGCTTATCATCGGGGTTCAATCAGCCCCAGCATTTT.